This T cell receptor beta chain derives from a study of shared clonotypes between healthy human individuals. This clone has more than one count but fewer than ten. The CDR3 is 16 residues long. V gave up 3 bases and J gave up 8 bases, with 20 bases separating them. Germline loops: CDR1 SGHNT, CDR2 YENEEA. Profiling relied on immunoSEQ multiplex PCR, and the TCRdb table lists in-frame clones only, not all of them. This sample carries some 1 million clones, about 70% of them seen once, and the ten largest clones take about 1.5%. A CD45RA+ naive subset and a CD45RA-negative memory subset were split from CD4+ cells.

Source material: memory CD4+ T cells sorted from blood. The subset is: CD45RA-negative fraction. The chain is built from TRBV11-3 and TRBJ2-1; D not resolved. The TCR originated in a man between 18 and 35 years old in good health. The CDR3 is CASSLGSQKWVDEQFF. DNA of the CDR3: TGTGCCAGCAGCTTGGGATCTCAGAAATGGGTCGATGAGCAGTTCTTC.